Below are 21 T cell receptor beta chains sequenced from a single sample in a study of Graves' ophthalmopathy and Graves' hyperthyroidism. TCR beta CDR3 amplification used RNA transcripts. Second-round multiplex PCR followed a first-round RT-PCR using HTBI primers. TCRdb re-analysed the multiplex PCR reads in MiXCR, keeping a single row per CDR3 protein. The sample lists about 240,000 distinct CDR3 sequences; about 47% were seen once. Sequencing used peripheral blood. Every receptor here comes from an adult man with Graves' ophthalmopathy.

Notes on this clonotype: At one of its ends the junction is not consistent with the germline gene, which may arise from a read error. Written as DNA, the CDR3 is TGTGCCAGCAGTTTTACTCAGGGGTTGAGTTTC. Translating gives CASSFTQGLSF. This chain links TRBV12-3 or TRBV12-4 with TRBJ2-7; D might be TRBD1 (6 bases). The CDR3 contains 11 residues.

The genes are TRBV5-4 and TRBJ2-3, with D tentatively TRBD1 (6 bases). Germline-derived CDR1 and CDR2 are SGHNT and YYREEE (reference sequence). The V end was cut by 4 bases, the J end by 3 bases, with 12 bases between. The CDR3 is 14 amino acids. The CDR3 sequence: CASSVLQGTDTQYF. The CDR3, as DNA: TGTGCCAGCAGCGTGCTACAGGGAACAGATACGCAGTATTTT.

This clonotype was observed once. The chain is built from TRBV12-5 and TRBJ1-2; 10 positions agree with TRBD1. Germline V gene data show CDR1 as LGHNT and CDR2 as FRNRAP. This CDR3 is built from 14 residues. In DNA form, the CDR3 reads TGTGCCAGCAGCTCTCCGGGACAGGGGAGAGGCTACACCTTC. Translating gives CASSSPGQGRGYTF.

In this sample, this clonotype turned up a few times. The rearrangement uses TRBV7-9 and TRBJ1-2; no clear D. Germline-derived CDR1 and CDR2 are SEHNR and FQNEAQ (reference sequence). The CDR3 is 17 amino acids. The V gene lost 1 base and the J gene lost 4 bases, with 19 bases spanning the gap. In DNA, the CDR3 is TGTGCCAGCAGCTTAGGGGGTTTAGTCGGCAGCTCCTATGGCTACACCTTC. It yields the protein CASSLGGLVGSSYGYTF. Using reference TRBV7-9 and TRBJ1-2 for the parts outside the CDR3, the full variable domain is DTGVSQNPRHKITKRGQNVTFRCDPISEHNRLYWYRQTLGQGPEFLTYFQNEAQLEKSRLLSDRFSAERPKGSFSTLEIQRTEQGDSAMYLCASSLGGLVGSSYGYTFGSGTRLTVV.

The rearrangement joins TRBV10-2 to TRBJ2-1, with D unclear. Germline V CDR1 and CDR2: WSHSY, SAAADI. This CDR3 contains 12 residues. Trimming cost V 6 bases and J 9 bases, with 12 bases left between them. The CDR3 bases are TGCGCCAGCAGAGACCCGGAGAGTGAGCAGTTCTTC. Residues: CASRDPESEQFF.

The sample holds many counts of this clonotype. This chain joins TRBV10-3 and TRBJ1-1; TRBD1 aligns across 9 bases. Germline loops: CDR1 ENHRY, CDR2 SYGVKD. J was trimmed by 7 bases and V by 3 bases; bases with no gene match: 6. CDR3 length: 14 amino acids. The CDR3 bases are TGTGCCATCAGTGACGGGGACAGGGACTATGAAGCTTTCTTT. Translating it yields CAISDGDRDYEAFF.

The chain has TRBV12-3 or TRBV12-4 and TRBJ1-6; TRBD1 might be the D (6 bases). Trimming removed 5 bases at V and 10 bases at J, with 21 bases between. This CDR3 region has 16 residues. This chain's CDR3 is CASSPRVGRGGSPLHF. DNA for the CDR3: TGTGCCAGCAGTCCCCGGGTTGGCAGGGGAGGGTCACCCCTCCACTTT.

This clonotype was observed a handful of times. The CDR3 bases are TGTGCCACCAGCAGAGAACAGGTGGGCTACGAGCAGTACTTC. Protein: CATSREQVGYEQYF. The rearrangement links TRBV15 to TRBJ2-7; TRBD1 is a possible D gene (5 bases). Trimming took off 0 bases at V and 3 bases at J, with 9 bases between the two ends. Germline V gene lookup returns CDR1 LNHNV and CDR2 YYDKDF (reference sequence). The CDR3 spans 14 residues.

The V gene is TRBV4-1, the J gene TRBJ2-7; maybe TRBD1 (5 bases). Deletions cut 0 bases from V and 7 bases from J, with 13 bases between. The CDR3 consists of 14 residues. CDR1 is MGHRA, CDR2 YSYEKL, per germline. CDR3 protein: CASSQDRAGREQYF. CDR3 bases: TGCGCCAGCAGCCAAGATCGGGCAGGGCGTGAGCAGTACTTC.

The V call is TRBV29-1, the J call TRBJ1-2, with TRBD1 identical over 8 bases. Germline CDR1 reads SQVTM; CDR2 reads ANQGSEA. V gave up 4 bases and J gave up 4 bases; unmatched junction bases: 11. The CDR3 length is 15 residues. CDR3 bases: TGCAGCGTTGTACCCCAGGACAGGGCGACCTATGGCTACACCTTC. Residues: CSVVPQDRATYGYTF.

The J gene is TRBJ1-6, the V gene TRBV24-1, with 7 positions matching TRBD1. CDR1 KGHDR and CDR2 SFDVKD come from the germline V gene. V shed 5 bases, J shed 3 bases, and the junction held 9 bases outside the gene matches. CDR3 length equals 17 residues. This CDR3 reads CATSGVEGGGYNSPLHF. CDR3 DNA: TGTGCCACCAGTGGAGTTGAAGGGGGCGGCTATAATTCACCCCTCCACTTT.

The chain combines TRBV9 with TRBJ2-5, with D perhaps being TRBD1 or TRBD2 (5 bases each). The CDR3 length is 15 residues. The germline V gene has CDR1 SGDLS and CDR2 YYNGEE. V dropped 4 bases and J dropped 2 bases, with 15 bases sitting between them. The CDR3 loop reads CASSPRDLLQETQYF. The CDR3 bases are TGTGCCAGCAGCCCCCGGGACCTACTACAAGAGACCCAGTACTTC.

This clonotype appeared a few times. The rearrangement uses TRBV12-3 or TRBV12-4 and TRBJ1-6; D is unclear. The CDR3 consists of 13 residues. Trimming took 5 bases from V and 9 from J, leaving 11 bases between them. The CDR3 bases are TGTGCCAGCAGTACCGATACGGCTTCACCCCTCCACTTT. Amino acid sequence: CASSTDTASPLHF.

The J gene is TRBJ1-1, the V gene TRBV9, with D possibly matching TRBD1 (5 bases). Trimming cost V 7 bases and J 6 bases, with 16 bases left between them. This CDR3 is built from 13 residues. CDR1 SGDLS and CDR2 YYNGEE come from the germline V gene. The CDR3 loop reads CASWGGGTPEAFF. CDR3 nucleotide sequence: TGTGCCAGCTGGGGGGGGGGAACTCCTGAAGCTTTCTTT.

The V and J genes are TRBV5-1 and TRBJ2-2, with 8 bases identical to TRBD1. V trimming: 7 bases; J trimming: 6 bases; junction bases outside the gene matches: 5. In germline, CDR1 is SGHRS, CDR2 YFSETQ. CDR3 size: 13 residues. The CDR3 region has the DNA TGCGCCAGCCCCGACAGGGGTGCCGGGGAGCTGTTTTTT. It yields the protein CASPDRGAGELFF.

This rearrangement joins TRBV7-2 to TRBJ2-6; D unresolved. With 7 bases removed from V and 2 bases from J, the gap between germline ends came to 18 bases. Germline V gene sequence: CDR1 SGHTA, CDR2 FQGNSA. CDR3 length: 17 amino acids. The CDR3 nucleotides read TGTGCCAGCATGGCCCGGTTGTACTTAGCTGGGGCCAACGTCCTGACTTTC. Its protein is CASMARLYLAGANVLTF.

This clonotype has at least ten counts. The J gene is TRBJ2-5, the V gene TRBV29-1; D perhaps matches TRBD2 (6 bases). The CDR3 length is 13 residues. Germline CDR1 and CDR2: SQVTM and ANQGSEA. Deletions cut 4 bases from V and 2 bases from J, with 11 bases between. CDR3 nucleotide sequence: TGCAGCGTTGCGGGGACTTTACAAGAGACCCAGTACTTC. Translated: CSVAGTLQETQYF.

The chain carries TRBV18 and TRBJ2-7; tentative D call: TRBD2 (5 bases). The length of the CDR3 is 14 residues. V lost 3 bases to trimming and J lost 3 bases, with 12 bases between them. The germline V gene has CDR1 KGHSH and CDR2 LQKENI. CDR3 sequence (DNA): TGTGCCAGCTCACCGGGAAGGACTGGCTACGAGCAGTACTTC. This encodes CASSPGRTGYEQYF. The full variable domain, rest sourced from reference TRBV18 and TRBJ2-7, is NAGVMQNPRHLVRRRGQEARLRCSPMKGHSHVYWYRQLPEEGLKFMVYLQKENIIDESGMPKERFSAEFPKEGPSILRIQQVVRGDSAAYFCASSPGRTGYEQYFGPGTRLTVT.

In this sample, this clonotype turned up a few times. This chain uses TRBV7-3 with TRBJ1-1; the D gene is possibly TRBD1 (5 bases). The CDR3 sequence is 14 residues long. Trimming removed 5 bases from V and 5 bases from J, with 15 bases in between. The germline gives CDR1 SGHTA, CDR2 FQGTGA. The CDR3 nucleotides read TGTGCCAGCAGCCGAGACAGCCTGGGGACTGAAGCTTTCTTT. Translation gives CASSRDSLGTEAFF.

This clonotype was seen many times. This chain joins TRBV5-1 and TRBJ2-7; D may be TRBD1 or TRBD2 (5 bases each). The CDR3 covers 12 residues. CDR1 and CDR2 (germline): SGHRS, YFSETQ. V lost 4 bases to trimming and J lost 4 bases, with 9 bases between them. CDR3 sequence: CASSRDGYEQYF. CDR3 DNA: TGCGCCAGCAGCCGGGACGGATACGAGCAGTACTTC.

This clonotype was detected a few times. The CDR3, as DNA: TGTGCCAGCAGTTCAGAAAAAGAGACCCAGTACTTC. This encodes CASSSEKETQYF. This chain links TRBV25-1 with TRBJ2-5; D is uncertain. Trimming removed 5 bases from V and 3 bases from J, with 7 bases in between. The CDR3 length is 12 residues. In germline, CDR1 is MGHDK, CDR2 SYGVNS.